These 8 T cell receptor beta chains were all obtained from the same sample, sequenced in a study of blood T cell repertoires in COVID-19. Some clones are missing from TCRdb's copy, which holds only in-frame ones; the method was immunoSEQ multiplex PCR. The sample includes around 380,000 clones, roughly 86% seen only once; the top ten take 1% to 1.5%. What was sequenced was PBMCs or T cells enriched from blood (not recorded which). All receptors come from a young man who had recovered from COVID-19.

This chain joins TRBV6-5 and TRBJ2-7, with 9 bases aligning to TRBD1. CDR1 is MNHEY, CDR2 SVGAGI, per germline. The CDR3 sequence is 15 residues long. V lost 0 bases, J lost 3 bases, and 3 bases stayed unmatched. The CDR3 nucleotides read TGTGCCAGCAGTTACTCGGGGGGACAGGGCTACGAGCAGTACTTC. Its translation is CASSYSGGQGYEQYF.

The V and J genes are TRBV7-9 and TRBJ1-4; 9 nucleotides line up with TRBD1. The length of the CDR3 is 17 residues. Germline V gives CDR1 SEHNR, CDR2 FQNEAQ (reference sequence). V gave up 0 bases and J gave up 7 bases; unmatched junction bases: 9. The CDR3: CASSLAGAGQGSEKLFF. The CDR3 coding sequence is TGTGCCAGCAGCTTAGCAGGGGCGGGACAGGGAAGTGAAAAACTGTTTTTT.

V is TRBV18 and J is TRBJ2-1; unclear D gene. The CDR3 has 15 residues. Trimming pared 3 bases from V and 1 base from J, leaving 10 bases between. Germline V gene lookup returns CDR1 KGHSH and CDR2 LQKENI. DNA of the CDR3: TGTGCCAGCTCACCCGTGTCCTTTTCCTACAATGAGCAGTTCTTC. This gives the protein CASSPVSFSYNEQFF.

This sequence joins TRBV9 and TRBJ2-7; 7 positions agree with TRBD1. Germline V CDR1 and CDR2: SGDLS, YYNGEE. V lost 4 bases and J lost 4; bases outside the gene matches: 11. This CDR3 has 15 residues. The CDR3 here is CASSSGPQGQYEQYF. CDR3 nucleotides: TGTGCCAGCAGCTCTGGACCACAGGGGCAATACGAGCAGTACTTC.

This chain joins TRBV10-3 and TRBJ1-1; D not resolved. The germline V gene encodes CDR1 ENHRY and CDR2 SYGVKD. Trimming stripped 5 bases from V and 0 bases from J, with 7 bases between. The CDR3 spans 13 residues. CDR3 DNA: TGTGCCATCAGTAACAACATGAACACTGAAGCTTTCTTT. Protein: CAISNNMNTEAFF.

This clone appeared once. CDR3 in DNA: TGTGCCAGCTCACCTGCGACTGCCTCTAGCACAGATACGCAGTATTTT. Its translation is CASSPATASSTDTQYF. V is TRBV18 and J is TRBJ2-3; D is unresolved. V was cut by 3 bases and J by 0 bases, with 13 bases left in between. Germline CDR1 is KGHSH and CDR2 is LQKENI. The CDR3 sequence is 16 residues long.

The rearrangement uses TRBV2 and TRBJ1-5, with D possibly matching TRBD1 (5 bases). This CDR3 contains 15 residues. Trimming removed 2 bases from V and 5 bases from J, with 13 bases in between. Germline V CDR1 and CDR2: SNHLY, FYNNEI. The CDR3 DNA reads as TGTGCCAGCAGTGAAAAGGGACTATGGGATCAGCCCCAGCATTTT. This codes for CASSEKGLWDQPQHF.

The chain uses TRBV6-2 or TRBV6-3 and TRBJ1-1; no definite D call. Germline values: CDR1 MNHEY, CDR2 SVGEGT. V was pared by 0 bases and J by 4 bases, with 15 bases between. CDR3 length: 16 residues. The CDR3 DNA sequence: TGTGCCAGCAGTTACTCGGGCAGCATTGCTACCACTGAAGCTTTCTTT. It encodes CASSYSGSIATTEAFF.